This TCR beta chain was retrieved from a study of cytotoxic CD8 clonotypes in ibrutinib-treated CLL. Study in general: A median approximately 12 months of treatment, range 6 to 36, preceded the collection of response samples. Overall study results and limits: Age-matched healthy donor levels were exceeded by baseline clonality, which tracked circulating CD8+ T-cell counts. Private clonotypes, not public ones, expanded at ibrutinib response.

The V end lost 5 bases, the J end lost 0 bases, and 17 bases lay between the germline ends. The CDR3 runs to 17 residues. Germline values: CDR1 SGHTA, CDR2 FQGNSA. Assay: immunoSEQ multiplex PCR; the TCRdb copy retains only in-frame clones and omits some. The sample records approximately 20,000 clones, roughly 80% being singletons. On this clone: Its antigen is not known.

The input for sequencing was PBMCs, taken before ibrutinib treatment. The rearrangement uses TRBV7-2 and TRBJ2-1, with D perhaps matching TRBD1 (5 bases). This TCR came from a human donor with chronic lymphocytic leukemia. The CDR3: CASSRHPNRNSYNEQFF. CDR3 bases: TGTGCCAGCAGCCGCCATCCAAACAGGAACTCCTACAATGAGCAGTTCTTC.